This T cell receptor beta chain was identified in a study of blood T cell repertoires in COVID-19 (dated by TCRdb to the early 2020s). Regarding the study in general: Samples covering the acute and convalescent phases of COVID-19 were provided by collaborators in the United States, Italy and Spain. The material from the prospective study consisted of cDNA or gDNA derived from T cells, B-cell-depleted T cells, or PBMCs. The samples were drawn from two sources: the first 160 participants of the ongoing ImmuneRACE study, and 1,200 or so subjects contributed by 6 global collaborators. Sample metadata almost always included a de-identified subject ID, COVID-19 status, age in years and sex. The repertoires were released in a freely available public database intended as a resource for research on the immune response to SARS-CoV-2. Subjects who had been exposed to COVID-19, were actively infected with it, or had recovered from it provided the deeply sampled blood TCRbeta repertoires that made up the dataset. Where available, HLA class I and class II types were taken from metadata supplied by the sample provider and were not determined by assay-based typing.

Results the study describes overall, beyond this receptor: The amount of clinical and demographic metadata varied by source and participant and was provided uncurated.

Comment on this clone: What antigen it recognizes has not been identified. No much larger clonotype is one base removed from it; base qualities were not supplied.

CDR3 length: 14 amino acids, cysteine to phenylalanine. Only the CDR3 part of the read is kept: 42 bases, read in frame from the first base. V is clipped by 2 bases and J by 2 bases, and the sequence between their germline boundaries is 10 bases long. From a lookup of the germline V gene, CDR1 and CDR2 are MDHEN and SYDVKM. Whole blood was collected in K2EDTA tubes by collaborating institutions according to the institutions' own protocols. For TCRbeta analysis, collaborators shipped samples as frozen whole blood, isolated PBMCs, or DNA extracted from either of those sample types. TCRbeta CDR3 regions were amplified from genomic DNA using the immunoSEQ Assay, a bias-controlled multiplex PCR. Concerning the study's data processing: Nucleated cell counts per sample were estimated from amplification of reference gene primers within the assay. To quantify the absolute abundance of each unique TCRbeta CDR3 rearrangement, sequence reads were collapsed and filtered. Productive Simpson clonality was computed per sample as the square root of Simpson's diversity index over productive rearrangements. This is the immuneACCESS table as TCRdb keeps it, with only in-frame sequences that have V and J called. A part of the clones is gone; compared with another copy, unresolved V genes explain less than half, and the rest is unexplained. V, J and clone size are those of that table, while D and trimming were read from the DNA. This sample has over 150,000 clones in its table, and approximately 86% of those were observed once. Of the sample, approximately 7% falls within the top ten clones.

The origin of this receptor is a man aged 50 or older with active or convalescent COVID-19. The chain is made from TRBV28 and TRBJ2-7; a confident D gene designation cannot be given. The specimen was peripheral blood. In nucleotides, the sequence is TGTGCCAGCAGTTTAGTTTCGACTGCCTACGAGCAGTACTTC. The resulting protein is CASSLVSTAYEQYF.